This T cell receptor beta chain was observed in a study of T cell responses to AZD1222 COVID-19 vaccine. General study results and limits: After the peak T cell response, and only then, were repertoires sampled. Possibly, clonal diversity was underestimated; donors were largely white British and included more females.

Sequencing was performed with immunoSEQ multiplex PCR; in TCRdb, only in-frame clones are kept and a portion is missing. The sample includes about 170,000 clones, 90% seen only once; the top ten take about 1.4%. To note about this clone: Its specificity is not known.

The CDR3 loop spans 14 amino acids. Germline CDR1 is KGHDR and CDR2 is SFDVKD. The trim removed 0 bases at V and 3 bases at J, leaving 0 bases unmatched. The clonotype comes from an adult in good health. The gene calls are TRBV24-1 and TRBJ2-5; 7 bases line up with TRBD1. The starting material was peripheral blood, obtained on day 0 of AZD1222 vaccination. The CDR3 loop is CATSDLTGEETQYF. The CDR3 coding sequence is TGTGCCACCAGTGATTTGACAGGGGAAGAGACCCAGTACTTC.